The rows below give T cell receptor beta chains drawn from one sample of a study of human T cells and chemical hapten exposure. TCRdb analysed the 5' RACE reads with MiXCR anew, one entry per CDR3 protein. The table records 100,000 to 120,000 distinct CDR3 sequences, approximately 20% of them present only once. All receptors derive from a human donor in good health. Both conserved end residues are part of each CDR3.

J gene: TRBJ1-1; V gene: TRBV2; CDR3 protein: CASIRDLNTEAFF
J gene: TRBJ2-1; V gene: TRBV28; CDR3 protein: CASSPGGTGNNEQFF
J gene: TRBJ2-2; V gene: TRBV29-1; CDR3 protein: CSGKYGTGEIGELFF
J gene: TRBJ2-7; V gene: TRBV12-3/TRBV12-4; CDR3 protein: CASSRLAETYEQYF
J gene: TRBJ1-1; V gene: TRBV27; CDR3 protein: CASSLFAGGRTEAFF
J gene: TRBJ2-7; V gene: TRBV6-5; CDR3 protein: CASSRDRGGQQYF
J gene: TRBJ1-1; V gene: TRBV27; CDR3 protein: CASSATRNTEAFF
J gene: TRBJ2-3; V gene: TRBV4-1; CDR3 protein: CASSFRAGVDTQYF
J gene: TRBJ2-2; V gene: TRBV12-3/TRBV12-4; CDR3 protein: CASSFVGPDTGELFF
J gene: TRBJ1-2; V gene: TRBV29-1; CDR3 protein: CSVDSGTGRVGYGYTF
J gene: TRBJ2-7; V gene: TRBV9; CDR3 protein: CASSVEGGKIYEQYF
J gene: TRBJ1-2; V gene: TRBV5-4; CDR3 protein: CASSLQGSDGYTF
J gene: TRBJ1-1; V gene: TRBV29-1; CDR3 protein: CSVEVRYEAFF
J gene: TRBJ2-7; V gene: TRBV6-6; CDR3 protein: CASSYSSGGQHEQYF
J gene: TRBJ2-1; V gene: TRBV5-1; CDR3 protein: CASSLGLAGPRADEQFF
J gene: TRBJ2-7; V gene: TRBV6-5; CDR3 protein: CASSPGQGTSTGQYF
J gene: TRBJ1-5; V gene: TRBV12-3/TRBV12-4; CDR3 protein: CASRLTGGGNQPQHF
J gene: TRBJ2-5; V gene: TRBV29-1; CDR3 protein: CSVEDSVYQETQYF
J gene: TRBJ1-4; V gene: TRBV3-1; CDR3 protein: CASSSGVPNEKLFF
J gene: TRBJ2-5; V gene: TRBV6-5; CDR3 protein: CASSYAGDLGGTQYF
J gene: TRBJ1-5; V gene: TRBV20-1; CDR3 protein: CSARAGTGQKPQHF
J gene: TRBJ2-7; V gene: TRBV6-6; CDR3 protein: CASSKTESYEQYF
J gene: TRBJ2-3; V gene: TRBV25-1; CDR3 protein: CASRPVGALDTQYF
J gene: TRBJ1-1; V gene: TRBV4-1; CDR3 protein: CASSQGDGGVTEAFF
J gene: TRBJ2-7; V gene: TRBV5-5; CDR3 protein: CASSYRDRDFEQYF
J gene: TRBJ2-7; V gene: TRBV13; CDR3 protein: CASSLAGWYEQYF
J gene: TRBJ1-5; V gene: TRBV27; CDR3 protein: CARGMRGGRGQPQHF
J gene: TRBJ1-4; V gene: TRBV6-5; CDR3 protein: CASSLKATNEKLFF
J gene: TRBJ2-4; V gene: TRBV5-6; CDR3 protein: CASSLGLAKNIQYF
J gene: TRBJ2-4; V gene: TRBV5-5; CDR3 protein: CASSLAGTGRLDIQYF
J gene: TRBJ2-7; V gene: TRBV28; CDR3 protein: CASSSPALSYEQYF
J gene: TRBJ1-1; V gene: TRBV9; CDR3 protein: CASSPQPQGMNTEAFF
J gene: TRBJ2-2; V gene: TRBV6-5; CDR3 protein: CASSASSGRAQAGELFF
J gene: TRBJ2-6; V gene: TRBV6-1; CDR3 protein: CASSFQGASGANVLTF
J gene: TRBJ2-7; V gene: TRBV12-5; CDR3 protein: CAISINGGTGVYEQYF
J gene: TRBJ2-3; V gene: TRBV7-2; CDR3 protein: CASNNGWSGPYPDTQYF
J gene: TRBJ1-5; V gene: TRBV4-2; CDR3 protein: CASSQEPRGGNQPQHF
J gene: TRBJ1-1; V gene: TRBV18; CDR3 protein: CASSTKGGSGYGNTEAFF
J gene: TRBJ1-1; V gene: TRBV15; CDR3 protein: CATSRDDGTAAFF
J gene: TRBJ2-7; V gene: TRBV5-1; CDR3 protein: CASSVGTAYEQYF
J gene: TRBJ1-2; V gene: TRBV20-1; CDR3 protein: CSAEGRTNYGYTF
J gene: TRBJ2-7; V gene: TRBV5-1; CDR3 protein: CASSLAEVTSGRATEQYF
J gene: TRBJ1-2; V gene: TRBV28; CDR3 protein: CASSPPRDYGYTF
J gene: TRBJ1-4; V gene: TRBV28; CDR3 protein: CASSFRGATNEKLFF
J gene: TRBJ2-7; V gene: TRBV13; CDR3 protein: CASSPRPEAYEQYF
J gene: TRBJ2-1; V gene: TRBV28; CDR3 protein: CASSLGVVGGEQFF
J gene: TRBJ1-5; V gene: TRBV19; CDR3 protein: CATSDRRYQPQHF
J gene: TRBJ2-6; V gene: TRBV20-1; CDR3 protein: CSAKRQGAAGANVLTF
J gene: TRBJ2-2; V gene: TRBV27; CDR3 protein: CASSSPAGVSGELFF
J gene: TRBJ2-3; V gene: TRBV7-8; CDR3 protein: CASSLAGGTTDTQYF
J gene: TRBJ1-1; V gene: TRBV11-2; CDR3 protein: CASSLVRGEGYTEAFF
J gene: TRBJ2-7; V gene: TRBV28; CDR3 protein: CASKSAGVYEQYF